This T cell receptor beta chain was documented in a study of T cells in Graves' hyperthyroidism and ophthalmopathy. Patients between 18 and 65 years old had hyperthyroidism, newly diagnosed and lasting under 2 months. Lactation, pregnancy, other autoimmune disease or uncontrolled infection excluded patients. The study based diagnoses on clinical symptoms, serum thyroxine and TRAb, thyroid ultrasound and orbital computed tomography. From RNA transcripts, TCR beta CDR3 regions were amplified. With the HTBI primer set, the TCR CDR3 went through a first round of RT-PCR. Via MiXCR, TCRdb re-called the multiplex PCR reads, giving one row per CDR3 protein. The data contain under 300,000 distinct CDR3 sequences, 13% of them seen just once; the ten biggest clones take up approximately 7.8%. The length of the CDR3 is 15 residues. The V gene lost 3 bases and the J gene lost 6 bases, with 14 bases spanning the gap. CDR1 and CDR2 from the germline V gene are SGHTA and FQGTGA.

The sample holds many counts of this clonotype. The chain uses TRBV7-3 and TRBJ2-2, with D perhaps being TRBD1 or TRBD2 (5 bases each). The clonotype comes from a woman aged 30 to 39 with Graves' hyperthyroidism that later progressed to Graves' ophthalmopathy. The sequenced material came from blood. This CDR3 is CASSFQELGPGELFF. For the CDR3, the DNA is TGTGCCAGCAGCTTCCAGGAATTGGGACCCGGGGAGCTGTTTTTT.